The 23 T cell receptor beta chains in this list originate from one sample, sequenced in a study of control samples from healthy donors and cancer patients. Some clones are missing from TCRdb's copy, which holds only in-frame ones; the method was immunoSEQ multiplex PCR. The data contain about 150,000 clones, 88% of them singletons. The specimen was blood. The origin of the receptors is a man aged 18-30 years in good health.

This clone is a singleton in its sample. This chain uses TRBV5-1 with TRBJ1-2; TRBD1 is a possible D gene (5 bases). The CDR3 has 14 residues. Per the germline V gene, CDR1 is SGHRS and CDR2 is YFSETQ. V lost 0 bases and J lost 7, with 13 bases in between. CDR3 nucleotides: TGCGCCAGCAGCTTGGAGTGGGTCGGGGGTGGCTACACCTTC. It encodes CASSLEWVGGGYTF.

The chain links TRBV4-3 to TRBJ1-2; D might be TRBD1 (6 bases). This CDR3 has 17 residues. Per germline, CDR1 LGHNA and CDR2 YSLEER. V was trimmed by 1 base and J by 0 bases, leaving 15 bases between them. The CDR3 spells CASSQGPGHRANYGYTF. As DNA, the CDR3 is TGCGCCAGCAGCCAAGGTCCGGGACACAGAGCTAACTATGGCTACACCTTC.

The chain joins TRBV5-4 to TRBJ2-1; TRBD2 is a possible D gene (6 bases). V was cut by 4 bases and J by 8 bases, with 22 bases left in between. Germline CDR1 reads SGHNT; CDR2 reads YYREEE (reference sequence). This CDR3 comprises 16 residues. The CDR3, as DNA: TGTGCCAGCAGCGGTCAAAGAGGTGGACTACTCCATGAGCAGTTCTTC. Its protein product is CASSGQRGGLLHEQFF.

The genes are TRBV29-1 and TRBJ2-5; maybe TRBD2 (7 bases). The CDR3 loop spans 14 amino acids. Germline V lookup: CDR1 SQVTM, CDR2 ANQGSEA. V was trimmed by 8 bases and J by 2 bases, leaving 18 bases between them. The CDR3 DNA follows: TGCAGCTCAAGTGGGGGGGCAGGTCAAGAGACCCAGTACTTC. Translation: CSSSGGAGQETQYF.

At least ten counts were recorded for this clone. The chain carries TRBV9 and TRBJ2-2, with no clear D. V gave up 2 bases and J gave up 0 bases, with 11 bases separating them. CDR3 length equals 16 residues. Germline assignment: CDR1 SGDLS and CDR2 YYNGEE. In DNA, the CDR3 is TGTGCCAGCAGCGTCGCCGCGGTTCCGAACACCGGGGAGCTGTTTTTT. Translating gives CASSVAAVPNTGELFF.

V and J are TRBV7-2 and TRBJ2-7, with D perhaps TRBD1 (5 bases). The CDR3 has 14 residues. The V gene's germline CDR1 is SGHTA and CDR2 FQGNSA. V shed 5 bases and J shed 1 base, with 12 bases lying between them. CDR3 in DNA: TGTGCCAGCAGCGCTCCAGACAGATCCTACGAGCAGTACTTC. Amino acid sequence: CASSAPDRSYEQYF.

The chain uses TRBV5-4 and TRBJ2-1, with D unclear. The CDR3 sequence is 15 residues long. V was clipped by 4 bases and J by 0 bases, with 11 bases between them. Germline-derived CDR1 and CDR2 are SGHNT and YYREEE (reference sequence). The CDR3 region is CASSGTPGSYNEQFF. The CDR3 nucleotides are TGTGCCAGCAGCGGAACCCCGGGCTCCTACAATGAGCAGTTCTTC.

The V call is TRBV6-5, the J call TRBJ2-1; the D gene is possibly TRBD2 (7 bases). Germline-derived CDR1 and CDR2 are MNHEY and SVGAGI. V dropped 4 bases and J dropped 4 bases, with 17 bases sitting between them. The CDR3 sequence is 16 residues long. CDR3 in amino acids: CASSFRPGGQYNEQFF. The CDR3 DNA reads as TGTGCCAGCAGTTTCCGCCCCGGGGGGCAGTACAATGAGCAGTTCTTC.

The chain has TRBV5-6 and TRBJ2-7; maybe TRBD1 (8 bases). The CDR3 contains 14 residues. The V gene lost 4 bases and the J gene lost 6 bases, with 17 bases spanning the gap. Germline CDR1 SGHDT, CDR2 YYEEEE. CDR3 in amino acids: CASSGWTGRVEQYF. CDR3 in DNA: TGTGCCAGCAGCGGATGGACAGGGAGGGTCGAGCAGTACTTC.

V is TRBV9 and J is TRBJ2-2; 10 bases align to TRBD1. The germline gives CDR1 SGDLS, CDR2 YYNGEE. This CDR3 is 16 amino acids long. With V trimmed by 4 bases and J by 4 bases, 7 bases remained unmatched. For the CDR3, the DNA is TGTGCCAGCAGCCCGAGGGGACAGGGGAGCACCGGGGAGCTGTTTTTT. Its protein product is CASSPRGQGSTGELFF. Complete variable domain (other parts from reference TRBV9 and TRBJ2-2): DSGVTQTPKHLITATGQRVTLRCSPRSGDLSVYWYQQSLDQGLQFLIQYYNGEERAKGNILERFSAQQFPDLHSELNLSSLELGDSALYFCASSPRGQGSTGELFFGEGSRLTVL.

This chain links TRBV18 with TRBJ1-2; no clear D. The CDR3 sequence is 12 residues long. Germline V gives CDR1 KGHSH, CDR2 LQKENI. The ends were cut back, 6 bases at V and 7 bases at J, with 12 bases in the middle. CDR3 residues: CASSLGGSGYTF. For the CDR3, the DNA is TGTGCCAGCTCCTTAGGAGGGTCTGGCTACACCTTC.

The V and J genes are TRBV30 and TRBJ1-5, with D uncertain. Trimming left V 0 bases short and J 6 bases short, with 12 bases between. Germline V lookup: CDR1 GTSNPN, CDR2 SVGIG (reference sequence). The CDR3 covers 14 residues. This CDR3 reads CAWSVHFPGQPQHF. In nucleotides, the CDR3 is TGTGCCTGGAGTGTACATTTTCCTGGTCAGCCCCAGCATTTT.

The rearrangement links TRBV5-1 to TRBJ2-5; D ambiguous. The germline gives CDR1 SGHRS, CDR2 YFSETQ. This CDR3 spans 12 amino acids. V was pared by 6 bases and J by 1 base, with 7 bases between. The CDR3 DNA reads TGCGCCAGCAAAGCATTCCAAGAGACCCAGTACTTC. Its protein product is CASKAFQETQYF.

This chain links TRBV30 with TRBJ1-6; 7 nucleotides align to TRBD1. The V segment lost 2 bases and the J segment 7 bases; nucleotides outside the gene matches: 11. This CDR3 is built from 16 residues. CDR1 is GTSNPN and CDR2 is SVGIG in the germline V gene (reference sequence). This CDR3 reads CAWSPGQTVGNSPLHF. The CDR3 nucleotides read TGTGCCTGGAGTCCGGGACAGACGGTCGGGAATTCACCCCTCCACTTT.

The rearrangement links TRBV9 to TRBJ1-6, with a weak D call TRBD1 (6 bases). Germline V gene lookup returns CDR1 SGDLS and CDR2 YYNGEE. The V gene lost 4 bases and the J gene lost 3 bases, with 14 bases spanning the gap. The CDR3 is made up of 16 amino acids. CDR3 in amino acids: CASSPGAGVYNSPLHF. The CDR3 bases are TGTGCCAGCAGCCCAGGGGCAGGTGTCTATAATTCACCCCTCCACTTT. Filled out from reference TRBV9 and TRBJ1-6, the complete variable domain reads DSGVTQTPKHLITATGQRVTLRCSPRSGDLSVYWYQQSLDQGLQFLIQYYNGEERAKGNILERFSAQQFPDLHSELNLSSLELGDSALYFCASSPGAGVYNSPLHFGNGTRLTVT.

The rearrangement joins TRBV6-2 or TRBV6-3 to TRBJ2-7; no definite D call. Germline CDR1 reads MNHEY; CDR2 reads SVGEGT. CDR3 length equals 12 residues. Trimming shortened V by 2 bases and J by 3 bases, and 5 bases separated the two germline ends. CDR3 residues: CASSYLDYEQYF. For the CDR3, the DNA is TGTGCCAGCAGTTACCTGGACTACGAGCAGTACTTC.

The chain uses TRBV24-1 and TRBJ2-1; TRBD2 matches at 10 bases. CDR3 length: 17 residues. CDR1 and CDR2 from the germline V gene are KGHDR and SFDVKD. V dropped 4 bases and J dropped 3; count of bases not matched to a gene: 8. CDR3 protein: CATSDKIAGGNYNEQFF. Here the CDR3 DNA reads TGTGCCACCAGTGACAAAATAGCGGGGGGTAACTACAATGAGCAGTTCTTC.

V is TRBV2 and J is TRBJ2-7; 9 bases match TRBD1. This CDR3 comprises 16 residues. V shed 2 bases, J shed 3 bases, and the junction held 8 bases outside the gene matches. Germline V gene lookup returns CDR1 SNHLY and CDR2 FYNNEI. The CDR3 reads CASSEMGQGGIYEQYF. In nucleotides, the CDR3 is TGTGCCAGCAGTGAAATGGGACAGGGAGGAATCTACGAGCAGTACTTC.

This clone was observed a handful of times. The V gene is TRBV7-3, the J gene TRBJ2-6; possibly TRBD2 for D (6 bases). Germline values: CDR1 SGHTA, CDR2 FQGTGA. This CDR3 comprises 17 residues. Trimming cost V 0 bases and J 0 bases, with 9 bases left between them. The CDR3 is CASSLTFGGSGANVLTF. Here the CDR3 DNA reads TGTGCCAGCAGCTTAACGTTCGGGGGCTCTGGGGCCAACGTCCTGACTTTC.

CDR3 bases: TGCGCCAGCAGCTTCTTGGCGCGCAGGTACTCCTACGAGCAGTACTTC. Translating gives CASSFLARRYSYEQYF. This chain links TRBV5-1 with TRBJ2-7; D is undetermined. Trimming removed 2 bases at V and 0 bases at J, with 15 bases between. This CDR3 is 16 amino acids long. CDR1 is SGHRS and CDR2 is YFSETQ in the germline V gene.

The sample holds one count of this clone. This chain links TRBV27 with TRBJ2-1; no clear D. The germline CDR1 and CDR2 sequences are MNHEY and SMNVEV (reference sequence). Trimming took 6 bases from V and 5 from J, leaving 8 bases between them. This CDR3 has 12 residues. The CDR3 nucleotides read TGTGCCAGCAGAGGGATTAACAATGAGCAGTTCTTC. Protein product: CASRGINNEQFF.

This clone was seen a single time. The chain recombines TRBV6-2 or TRBV6-3 with TRBJ1-2; D uncertain. The germline gives CDR1 MNHEY, CDR2 SVGEGT. This CDR3 is 14 amino acids long. The ends were cut back, 1 base at V and 0 bases at J, with 6 bases in the middle. CDR3 nucleotide sequence: TGTGCCAGCAGTTACTGGGCAGCTAACTATGGCTACACCTTC. This translates into CASSYWAANYGYTF.

This chain uses TRBV18 with TRBJ2-1; 9 nucleotides match TRBD1. V shed 4 bases and J 7 bases; nucleotides not matched to a gene: 8. The CDR3 covers 15 residues. Germline V lookup: CDR1 KGHSH, CDR2 LQKENI. CDR3 sequence (DNA): TGTGCCAGCTCACGCGGGACAGGGTCGGATAATGAGCAGTTCTTC. This gives the protein CASSRGTGSDNEQFF.